Detailed here is one T cell receptor beta chain. Its antigen is unidentified. The source of the sample is a study of regulatory T cells in long-lasting Graves disease. This CDR3 is built from 18 residues. V lost 2 bases and J lost 5; bases outside the gene matches: 8. From germline, CDR1 is MDHEN and CDR2 SYDVKM. Specified time point: newly diagnosed GD, antithyroid drugs for less than 3 months. The TCR library was made from RNA extracted from PBMCs. Library construction for TCR beta used iRepertoire HTBI primers and Arm-PCR of CDR3 regions. Each CDR3 protein is one row after TCRdb ran MiXCR on the multiplex PCR reads. The sample shows a few hundred thousand distinct CDR3 sequences, 15% to 20% of them seen only once. Study results and limitations: Persistent disease preferred TRBV28, TRBJ1-2 and TRBJ2-5.

This same sample was also taken into another study, of T cells in Graves' hyperthyroidism and ophthalmopathy. In that study: Clinicians diagnosed patients from clinical symptoms, serum thyroxine and TRAb, thyroid ultrasound and orbital computed tomography.

The chain links TRBV28 to TRBJ2-5; 16 nucleotides align to TRBD2. This TCR came from a woman aged 18 to 35 with Graves disease. Sequenced here: peripheral blood mononuclear cells (PBMCs), sampled at new diagnosis, from a patient treated with antithyroid drugs. This CDR3 is CASSLGRGTSGGAETQYF. CDR3 nucleotides: TGTGCCAGCAGTTTAGGCCGGGGGACTAGCGGGGGGGCGGAGACCCAGTACTTC.